The source of this T cell receptor (beta chain) is a study of post-analysis software for immune sequencing data. Study-wide findings and caveats: Relative to controls, patients had a few TRBV segments at higher frequency, with TRBV5-6, TRBV5-1 and TRBV20-1 among these.

Concerning this clonotype itself: What it recognizes is unknown.

Germline lookup yields CDR1 SQVTM and CDR2 ANQGSEA. CDR3 length: 14 residues. Tagging with unique molecular identifiers was a feature of the TCR beta cDNA libraries. TCRdb reprocessed the PCR reads with MiXCR, giving one entry per CDR3 protein. Among about half a million distinct CDR3 sequences listed, under 55% were seen once. The sample consisted of blood. The clonotype comes from a girl under 18 with multiple sclerosis. The chain employs TRBV29-1 and TRBJ2-7; 7 nucleotides line up with TRBD1. The J call is uncertain, as TRBJ2-5 better fits the DNA end. This CDR3 reads CSVEARGSGETQYF. For the CDR3, the DNA is TGCAGCGTTGAAGCCAGGGGGTCGGGAGAGACCCAGTACTTC.